The 8 T cell receptor beta chains given below trace back to one sample, sequenced in a study of PD-1 blockade in classical Hodgkin lymphoma. This table comes from immunoSEQ multiplex PCR, and its TCRdb copy is limited to in-frame clones, with some not included. The profile covers roughly 86,000 clones, with 83% appearing a single time and approximately 17% taken by the ten largest. Regarding time point: cycle 4 day 1 (C4D1), after five to seven weeks of nivolumab. Each of the patients experienced relapse following autologous stem cell transplantation, and their brentuximab vedotin exposure differed. The starting material was peripheral blood mononuclear cells (PBMCs), obtained before the fourth cycle of nivolumab. These TCRs come from a human donor with classical Hodgkin lymphoma.

This chain connects TRBV10-3 to TRBJ2-4; 7 positions agree with TRBD1. V trimming: 3 bases; J trimming: 11 bases; junction bases outside the gene matches: 1. The germline V gene encodes CDR1 ENHRY and CDR2 SYGVKD. This CDR3 has 11 amino acids. Here the CDR3 reads CAISDGTVQYF. The CDR3 DNA is TGTGCCATCAGTGACGGGACAGTTCAGTACTTC.

This clone was seen a few times. The chain employs TRBV14 and TRBJ2-6, with no clear D. This CDR3 comprises 11 residues. V lost 9 bases to trimming and J lost 1 base, with 1 base between them. Per the germline V gene, CDR1 is SGHDN and CDR2 is FVKESK. CDR3 coding DNA: TGTGCCAGTTCTGGGGCCAACGTCCTGACTTTC. Protein: CASSGANVLTF.

The chain recombines TRBV19 with TRBJ1-1; 7 nucleotides agree with TRBD1. CDR3 length: 14 amino acids. Unmatched junction bases numbered 4, after V lost 5 bases and J lost 1 base. Germline V gives CDR1 LNHDA, CDR2 SQIVND (reference sequence). The CDR3 nucleotides read TGTGCCAGTAGTGGGAACAGGGGGAACACTGAAGCTTTCTTT. This gives the protein CASSGNRGNTEAFF.

This rearrangement joins TRBV7-2 to TRBJ1-2, with 7 bases lining up with TRBD1. This CDR3 spans 14 amino acids. V shed 3 bases, J shed 8 bases, and the junction held 9 bases outside the gene matches. Germline CDR1 SGHTA, CDR2 FQGNSA. The CDR3 DNA reads TGTGCCAGCAGCTTTACACCTCAGGGACAGGGCTACACCTTC. As protein: CASSFTPQGQGYTF.

The chain uses TRBV18 and TRBJ2-7; D is possibly TRBD1 (5 bases). CDR1 is KGHSH and CDR2 is LQKENI in the germline V gene. The CDR3 extends over 16 amino acids. With 3 bases removed from V and 4 bases from J, the gap between germline ends came to 19 bases. The CDR3 DNA sequence: TGTGCCAGCTCACCTTCAGACAGCCCATGGGGATACGAGCAGTACTTC. Its protein is CASSPSDSPWGYEQYF. Full variable domain (rest looked up from reference TRBV18 and TRBJ2-7): NAGVMQNPRHLVRRRGQEARLRCSPMKGHSHVYWYRQLPEEGLKFMVYLQKENIIDESGMPKERFSAEFPKEGPSILRIQQVVRGDSAAYFCASSPSDSPWGYEQYFGPGTRLTVT.

The count of this clone is one. This rearrangement joins TRBV5-1 to TRBJ2-2, with TRBD2 identical over 8 bases. V lost 0 bases to trimming and J lost 4 bases; unmatched junction nucleotides: 11. The CDR3 has 18 residues. The germline CDR1 and CDR2 sequences are SGHRS and YFSETQ. CDR3 sequence reads: CASSLAPGAGGGTGELFF. The DNA for the CDR3 is TGCGCCAGCAGCTTGGCGCCTGGGGCGGGAGGAGGCACCGGGGAGCTGTTTTTT.

This clone was seen only once. The rearrangement links TRBV5-6 to TRBJ1-2, with 7 bases matching TRBD1. Trimming cost V 4 bases and J 8 bases; bases outside gene matches: 14. Germline V lookup: CDR1 SGHDT, CDR2 YYEEEE. There are 15 residues in the CDR3. The CDR3 nucleotides are TGTGCCAGCAGCACCCTACAGGGGTTTACTGACGGCTACACCTTC. Translating gives CASSTLQGFTDGYTF.

The rearrangement links TRBV9 to TRBJ1-1; D is perhaps TRBD1 (6 bases). This CDR3 contains 14 residues. Trimming cost V 3 bases and J 2 bases, with 11 bases left between them. CDR1 is SGDLS and CDR2 is YYNGEE in the germline V gene. The CDR3 DNA is TGTGCCAGCAGCGCCCAACAGGGCAACACTGAAGCTTTCTTT. Translation gives CASSAQQGNTEAFF.